This TCR beta chain was sequenced in a study of early stage breast cancer tumors. In the study overall: ER+/PR+/HER2- status applied to twelve of 16 invasive breast tumors.

With regard to this clone: Its cognate antigen is unknown.

Germline trimming cut 4 bases from V and 3 bases from J; bases unmatched to any gene: 7. Germline assignment: CDR1 MNHEY and CDR2 SMNVEV (reference sequence). The CDR3 length is 17 residues. Broader study findings: Unsorted bulk genomic DNA sequencing lacked pairing and functional marker data. Blood repertoires resembled normal breast more than tumor.

Produced via immunoSEQ multiplex PCR; TCRdb's table is partial and in-frame only. The sample comprises around 60,000 clones, 60% to 85% of which are singletons, and less than 4% rests with the top ten. The specimen sequenced was blood. This chain uses TRBV27 with TRBJ2-3; 13 positions match TRBD2. This receptor was identified in a person aged 25 to 39 with breast cancer. The CDR3 is CASSSWTSGRVTDTQYF. The CDR3 region has the DNA TGTGCCAGCAGTTCTTGGACTAGCGGGAGAGTAACAGATACGCAGTATTTT.